This T cell receptor (beta chain) was retrieved from a study of tumor-infiltrating lymphocytes in oesophageal squamous cell carcinoma. MiXCR, applied by TCRdb to the PCR reads, yields one record per CDR3 protein. This table has about 25,000 distinct CDR3 sequences, under 50% appearing once. Germline loops: CDR1 SEHNR, CDR2 FQNEAQ (reference sequence). The CDR3 sequence is 15 residues long. The junction had 4 bases not matched to a gene; V was cut back by 3 bases and J by 3 bases. This clonotype was picked up many times. This clonotype was sampled from a male donor with esophageal squamous cell carcinoma. The specimen sequenced was esophageal tumor tissue. The J gene is TRBJ2-1, the V gene TRBV7-9, with TRBD1 matching 8 bases. The CDR3: CASSLTGVYYNEQFF. CDR3 bases: TGTGCCAGCAGCTTGACAGGGGTATACTACAATGAGCAGTTCTTC.